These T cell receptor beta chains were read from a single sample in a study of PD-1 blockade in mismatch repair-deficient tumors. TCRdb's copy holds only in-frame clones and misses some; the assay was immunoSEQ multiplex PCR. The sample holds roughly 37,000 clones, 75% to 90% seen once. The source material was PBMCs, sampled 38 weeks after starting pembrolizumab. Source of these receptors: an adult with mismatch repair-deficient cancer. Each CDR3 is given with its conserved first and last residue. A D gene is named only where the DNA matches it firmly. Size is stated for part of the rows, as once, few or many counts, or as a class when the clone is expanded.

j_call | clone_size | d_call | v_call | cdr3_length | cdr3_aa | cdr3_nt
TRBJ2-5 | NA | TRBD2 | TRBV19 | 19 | CASSIEGPSGRLREETQYF | TGTGCCAGTAGTATTGAGGGGCCTAGCGGGAGGTTGAGGGAAGAGACCCAGTACTTC
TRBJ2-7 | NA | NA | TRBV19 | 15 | CASSIDLREAYEQYF | TGTGCCAGTAGTATAGATCTCCGGGAAGCCTACGAGCAGTACTTC
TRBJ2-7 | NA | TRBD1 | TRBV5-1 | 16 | CASSLGTGTGLAEQYF | TGCGCCAGCAGCTTGGGGACTGGGACAGGGCTCGCCGAGCAGTACTTC
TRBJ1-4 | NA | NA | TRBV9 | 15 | CASSVWWGANEKLFF | TGTGCCAGCAGCGTCTGGTGGGGGGCTAATGAAAAACTGTTTTTT
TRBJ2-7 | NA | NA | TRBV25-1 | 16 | CASSEYYPGAPYEQYF | TGTGCCAGCAGTGAATATTACCCAGGGGCCCCCTACGAGCAGTACTTC
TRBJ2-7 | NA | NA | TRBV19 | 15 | CARPLRGGGPYEQYF | TGTGCCAGGCCGCTTAGGGGCGGTGGACCCTACGAGCAGTACTTC
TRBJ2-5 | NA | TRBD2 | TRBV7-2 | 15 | CASSFLAGFQETQYF | TGTGCCAGCAGCTTTCTAGCGGGATTCCAAGAGACCCAGTACTTC
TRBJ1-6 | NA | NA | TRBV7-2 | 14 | CASSDSARQKPLHF | TGTGCCAGCAGCGACTCAGCTAGGCAAAAACCCCTCCACTTT
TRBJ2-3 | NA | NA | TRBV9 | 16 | CASSTREGLSTDTQYF | TGTGCCAGCAGCACTCGAGAGGGCCTTAGCACAGATACGCAGTATTTT
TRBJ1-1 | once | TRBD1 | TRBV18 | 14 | CASSGLQGGTEAFF | TGTGCCAGCTCAGGTCTACAGGGGGGCACTGAAGCTTTCTTT
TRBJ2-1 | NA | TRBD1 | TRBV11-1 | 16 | CASSYSGGRTYNEQFF | TGTGCCAGCAGCTACTCAGGGGGAAGGACCTACAATGAGCAGTTCTTC
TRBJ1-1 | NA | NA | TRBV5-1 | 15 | CASSSPGLLGTEAFF | TGCGCCAGCAGCTCTCCAGGGCTATTGGGCACTGAAGCTTTCTTT
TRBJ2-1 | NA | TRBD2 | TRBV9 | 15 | CASSVASVAGDEQFF | TGTGCCAGCAGCGTAGCTTCAGTAGCGGGAGATGAGCAGTTCTTC
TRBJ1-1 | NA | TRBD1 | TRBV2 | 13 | CASQTGGGTEAFF | TGTGCCAGCCAAACAGGGGGCGGCACTGAAGCTTTCTTT
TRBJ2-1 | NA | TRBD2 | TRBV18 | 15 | CASSPPSGGKSEQFF | TGTGCCAGCTCGCCTCCTAGCGGGGGGAAATCTGAGCAGTTCTTC
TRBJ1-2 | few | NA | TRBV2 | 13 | CASSEYRDGGYTF | TGTGCCAGCAGTGAATACCGGGATGGAGGCTACACCTTC
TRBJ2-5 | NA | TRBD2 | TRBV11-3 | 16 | CASSLGSGTVQETQYF | TGTGCCAGCAGCTTGGGGAGCGGGACGGTCCAAGAGACCCAGTACTTC
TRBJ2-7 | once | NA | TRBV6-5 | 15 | CASSYTGTLNYEQYF | TGTGCCAGCAGTTACACTGGGACTCTAAACTACGAGCAGTACTTC
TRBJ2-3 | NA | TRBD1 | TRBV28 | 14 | CASRAGQGAFTQYF | TGTGCCAGCAGGGCGGGACAGGGGGCATTTACGCAGTATTTT
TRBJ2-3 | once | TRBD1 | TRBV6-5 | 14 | CASRGTGGRDTQYF | TGTGCCAGCAGAGGGACAGGGGGGAGGGATACGCAGTATTTT
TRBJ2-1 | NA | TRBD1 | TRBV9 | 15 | CASSPGQGSYNEQFF | TGTGCCAGCAGCCCGGGACAGGGGTCCTACAATGAGCAGTTCTTC
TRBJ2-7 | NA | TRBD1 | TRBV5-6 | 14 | CASSLDRGSYEQYF | TGTGCCAGCAGCCTGGACAGGGGGTCCTACGAGCAGTACTTC
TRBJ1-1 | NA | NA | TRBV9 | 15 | CASSAGGAADTEAFF | TGTGCCAGCAGCGCCGGGGGGGCCGCGGACACTGAAGCTTTCTTT
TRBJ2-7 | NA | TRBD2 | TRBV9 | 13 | CASSEGLYYEQYF | TGTGCCAGCAGCGAGGGACTATACTACGAGCAGTACTTC
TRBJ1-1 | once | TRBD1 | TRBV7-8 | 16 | CASSLPGAGGSTEAFF | TGTGCCAGCAGCTTACCGGGGGCAGGGGGAAGTACTGAAGCTTTCTTT
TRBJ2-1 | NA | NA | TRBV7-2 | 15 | CASSFPPPRYNEQFF | TGTGCCAGCAGCTTCCCACCCCCGAGGTACAATGAGCAGTTCTTC
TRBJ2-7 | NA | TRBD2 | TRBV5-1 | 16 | CASSPLSGRSSGEQYF | TGCGCCAGCAGTCCCCTTAGCGGGAGGAGCAGTGGCGAGCAGTACTTC
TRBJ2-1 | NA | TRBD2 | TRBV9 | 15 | CASSVEGTRNNEQFF | TGTGCCAGCAGCGTAGAAGGGACTAGAAACAATGAGCAGTTCTTC
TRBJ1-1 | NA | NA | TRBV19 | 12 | CASRGSGTEAFF | TGTGCCAGTAGAGGTTCGGGCACTGAAGCTTTCTTT
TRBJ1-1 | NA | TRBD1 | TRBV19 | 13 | CASTRDRGHEAFF | TGTGCCAGTACACGGGACAGGGGACATGAAGCTTTCTTT
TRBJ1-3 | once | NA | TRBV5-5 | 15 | CASSSGVSAGNTIYF | TGTGCCAGCAGCTCCGGAGTATCCGCTGGAAACACCATATATTTT
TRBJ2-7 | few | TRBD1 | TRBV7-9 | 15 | CASSFTGTVSYEQYF | TGTGCCAGCAGCTTTACCGGGACAGTTTCCTACGAGCAGTACTTC
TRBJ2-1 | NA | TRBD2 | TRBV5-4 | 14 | CASSPSSGYNEQFF | TGTGCCAGCAGCCCCTCTAGCGGGTACAATGAGCAGTTCTTC
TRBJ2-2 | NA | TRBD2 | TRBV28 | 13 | CASRRSGSGELFF | TGTGCCAGCAGACGTAGCGGGAGTGGGGAGCTGTTTTTT
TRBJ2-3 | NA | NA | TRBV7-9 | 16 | CASSLGAGVLTDTQYF | TGTGCCAGCAGCTTAGGCGCCGGGGTTCTCACAGATACGCAGTATTTT
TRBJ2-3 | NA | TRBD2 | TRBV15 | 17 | CATSRDNLAGEPDTQYF | TGTGCCACCAGCAGAGATAATCTAGCGGGAGAGCCAGATACGCAGTATTTT
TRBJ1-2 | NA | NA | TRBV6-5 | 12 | CASGAFESGYTF | TGTGCCAGCGGGGCCTTCGAGAGTGGCTACACCTTC
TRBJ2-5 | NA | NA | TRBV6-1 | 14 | CASSESNSQETQYF | TGTGCCAGCAGTGAAAGCAACAGCCAAGAGACCCAGTACTTC
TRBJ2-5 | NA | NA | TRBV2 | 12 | CASTGVRETQYF | TGTGCCAGCACGGGAGTTAGGGAGACCCAGTACTTC
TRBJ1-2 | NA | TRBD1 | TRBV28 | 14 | CASSQGGNNYGYTF | TGTGCCAGCAGTCAGGGGGGTAACAACTATGGCTACACCTTC
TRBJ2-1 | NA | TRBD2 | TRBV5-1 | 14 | CASNLAEFYNEQFF | TGCGCCAGCAACCTAGCGGAATTCTACAATGAGCAGTTCTTC
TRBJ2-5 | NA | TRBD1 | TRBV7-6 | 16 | CASSLRAQGVWETQYF | TGTGCCAGCAGCTTAAGGGCGCAGGGGGTCTGGGAGACCCAGTACTTC
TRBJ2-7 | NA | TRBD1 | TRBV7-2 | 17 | CASSRLKIRDRNYEQYF | TGTGCCAGCAGCAGACTTAAGATCCGGGACAGGAACTACGAGCAGTACTTC
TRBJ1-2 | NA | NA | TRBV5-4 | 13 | CASSLTANYGYTF | TGTGCCAGCAGCTTGACAGCTAACTATGGCTACACCTTC
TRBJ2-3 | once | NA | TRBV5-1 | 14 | CASSLGGSTDTQYF | TGCGCCAGCAGCTTGGGGGGCTCCACAGATACGCAGTATTTT
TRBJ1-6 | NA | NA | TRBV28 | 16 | CASSPMTGLQNSPLHF | TGTGCCAGCAGTCCGATGACAGGCCTACAGAATTCACCCCTCCACTTT
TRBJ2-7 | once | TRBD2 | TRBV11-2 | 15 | CASRNTGGRADEQYF | TGTGCCAGCAGAAATACGGGGGGGAGGGCTGACGAGCAGTACTTC
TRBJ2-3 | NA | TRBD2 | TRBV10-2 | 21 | CASSETGLAGVILTSTDTQYF | TGCGCCAGCAGTGAGACTGGACTAGCGGGAGTCATCCTTACTAGCACAGATACGCAGTATTTT
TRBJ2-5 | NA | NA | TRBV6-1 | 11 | CASSDLSPQYF | TGTGCCAGCAGTGATTTAAGCCCCCAGTACTTC
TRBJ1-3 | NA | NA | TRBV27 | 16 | CASSSSGASSGNTIYF | TGTGCCAGCAGTTCATCAGGGGCCAGCTCTGGAAACACCATATATTTT
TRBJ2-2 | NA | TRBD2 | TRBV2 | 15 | CASRAIAGDTGELFF | TGTGCCAGCAGGGCAATAGCGGGGGACACCGGGGAGCTGTTTTTT
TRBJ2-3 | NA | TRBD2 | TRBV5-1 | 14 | CASSWGLATDTQYF | TGCGCCAGCAGCTGGGGACTAGCGACAGATACGCAGTATTTT
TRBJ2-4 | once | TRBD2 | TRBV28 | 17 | CASSSAGGGLAKNIQYF | TGTGCCAGCAGTTCCGCGGGGGGCGGTTTAGCCAAAAACATTCAGTACTTC
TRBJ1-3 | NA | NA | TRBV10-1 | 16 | CASSGTGRPDGNTIYF | TGCGCCAGCAGTGGAACAGGCCGTCCGGATGGAAACACCATATATTTT
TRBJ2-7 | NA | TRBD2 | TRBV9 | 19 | CASSVSFLNIAGGTHEQYF | TGTGCCAGCAGCGTATCATTCCTAAACATAGCGGGAGGGACCCACGAGCAGTACTTC
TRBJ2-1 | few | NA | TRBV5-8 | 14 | CASSGWAGDNEQFF | TGTGCCAGCAGCGGGTGGGCCGGTGACAATGAGCAGTTCTTC